This T cell receptor (beta chain) was found in a study of blood T cell repertoires in COVID-19. Study as a whole: COVID-19 samples, acute and convalescent, were from the United States, Italy and Spain. T cells, B-cell-depleted T cells, or PBMCs supplied cDNA or gDNA.

This clone was detected only a few times. The length of the CDR3 is 14 residues. Germline V gene sequence: CDR1 SGHRS, CDR2 YFSETQ. Germline trimming cut 4 bases from V and 5 bases from J; bases unmatched to any gene: 5. Profiled with immunoSEQ multiplex PCR; TCRdb holds only in-frame clones, not every one. This sample carries around 130,000 clones, around 80% of them seen once, and the ten largest clones take roughly 17%. The clonotype comes from a man in his sixties with active or convalescent COVID-19. The chain is built from TRBV5-1 and TRBJ2-1, with TRBD2 identical over 8 bases. Sequenced input: peripheral blood. The CDR3 DNA is TGCGCCAGCAGCAGCAGCGGGGGAGACAATGAGCAGTTCTTC. Its protein product is CASSSSGGDNEQFF.